Listed here are 10 T cell receptor beta chains from one sample, sequenced in a study of blood T cell repertoires in COVID-19. Data came from immunoSEQ multiplex PCR; TCRdb stores just in-frame clones and leaves some out. The top ten clones hold around 17% of a sample with fewer than 250,000 clones, under 80% of them seen once. Sequencing input: PBMCs or T cells enriched from blood (not recorded which). These receptors were taken from a woman aged 45-60 years with acute COVID-19.

This chain uses TRBV28 with TRBJ2-7; 12 bases are a match to TRBD2. Germline CDR1 MDHEN, CDR2 SYDVKM. The CDR3 consists of 14 residues. With V trimmed by 10 bases and J by 0 bases, 4 bases remained unmatched. CDR3 sequence (DNA): TGTGCCACCGGACTAGCGGGGAGCTCCTACGAGCAGTACGTC. Translated: CATGLAGSSYEQYV.

The chain couples TRBV11-2 to TRBJ2-4; TRBD2 might be the D (6 bases). The V end lost 5 bases, the J end lost 1 base, and 15 bases lay between the germline ends. Germline V CDR1 and CDR2: SGHAT, FQNNGV. The CDR3 length is 16 residues. CDR3 sequence reads: CASSHGTGGAKNIQYF. The CDR3 region has the DNA TGTGCCAGCAGCCATGGGACTGGGGGGGCCAAAAACATTCAGTACTTC.

CDR3 in amino acids: CASRQGSTGANVLTF. In nucleotides, the CDR3 is TGTGCCAGCAGGCAGGGGTCGACGGGGGCCAACGTCCTGACTTTC. The gene calls are TRBV6-5 and TRBJ2-6, with D perhaps matching TRBD1 (6 bases). V lost 6 bases, J lost 4 bases, and 13 bases lay in between. The V gene's germline CDR1 is MNHEY and CDR2 SVGAGI. This CDR3 has 15 residues.

The chain recombines TRBV5-6 with TRBJ2-1; TRBD1 agrees at 10 bases. V gave up 1 base and J gave up 8 bases; unmatched junction bases: 3. The CDR3 spans 14 residues. Germline V gene data show CDR1 as SGHDT and CDR2 as YYEEEE. Here the CDR3 reads CASSLRDRGDEQFF. The CDR3 DNA follows: TGTGCCAGCAGCTTGAGGGACAGGGGCGATGAGCAGTTCTTC.

The chain couples TRBV19 to TRBJ1-1, with 7 bases identical to TRBD1. The CDR3 is 17 amino acids. CDR1 is LNHDA and CDR2 is SQIVND in the germline V gene (reference sequence). V shed 6 bases and J 1 base; nucleotides not matched to a gene: 14. CDR3 DNA: TGTGCCAGTAGGGAGATTGGAAGGGGGCGGGGGAACACTGAAGCTTTCTTT. Amino acids: CASREIGRGRGNTEAFF.

The J gene is TRBJ1-2, the V gene TRBV6-5; D uncertain. The germline gives CDR1 MNHEY, CDR2 SVGAGI. V was shortened by 0 bases and J by 9 bases, with 14 bases between the two germline ends. CDR3 size: 14 residues. The CDR3 sequence: CASSYSDGERSYTF. CDR3 sequence (DNA): TGTGCCAGCAGTTACTCGGACGGGGAGAGGAGCTACACCTTC.

V and J are TRBV5-4 and TRBJ2-3; 11 positions match TRBD2. The germline V gene encodes CDR1 SGHNT and CDR2 YYREEE (reference sequence). The CDR3 consists of 13 residues. Trimming removed 0 bases from V and 14 bases from J; junction bases left unmatched: 5. CDR3 protein: CASSLAASGGLYF. CDR3 nucleotides: TGTGCCAGCAGCTTGGCGGCTAGCGGGGGGTTGTATTTT.

V and J are TRBV4-1 and TRBJ1-1; D uncertain. CDR1 and CDR2 from the germline V gene are MGHRA and YSYEKL. This CDR3 has 16 residues. The V gene lost 3 bases and the J gene lost 0 bases, with 14 bases spanning the gap. The CDR3 loop is CASSHRDRELNTEAFF. The CDR3 DNA sequence: TGCGCCAGCAGCCATAGGGATCGGGAGTTGAACACTGAAGCTTTCTTT.

This chain connects TRBV2 to TRBJ2-5; D is possibly TRBD1 (6 bases). The CDR3 consists of 14 residues. V was pared by 3 bases and J by 6 bases, with 14 bases between. Germline lookup yields CDR1 SNHLY and CDR2 FYNNEI. CDR3 DNA: TGTGCCAGCAGTGAGGGGCCAGGGGTGAAGACCCAGTACTTC. This codes for CASSEGPGVKTQYF.

This chain uses TRBV20-1 with TRBJ1-2, with D unclear. Germline V gene sequence: CDR1 DFQATT, CDR2 SNEGSKA (reference sequence). Deletions cut 3 bases from V and 0 bases from J, with 14 bases between. The CDR3 loop spans 15 amino acids. In DNA, the CDR3 is TGCAGTGCTAGTGGGTGGGAGGGAACTAACTATGGCTACACCTTC. Protein product: CSASGWEGTNYGYTF.